These T cell receptor beta chains were read from a single sample in a study of technical replicates of blood from a few donors. TCRdb's table, derived via immunoSEQ multiplex PCR, lists solely in-frame clones and lacks some. The data contain some 69,000 clones, 75% to 90% of them singletons. Sequences were obtained from PBMCs. Receptors originate from a human donor in good health. Some clones in this sample may be carry-over from other donors' samples. The conserved cysteine and the conserved F or W are not part of the CDR3 here. Only some rows state a clone size, as once, few, many or a class for expanded clones.

abundance,j_gene,v_gene,CDR3aa
NA,TRBJ1-6,TRBV7-9,ASSLSGDNSPLH
NA,TRBJ2-1,TRBV6-5,ASTSGSYNEQF
NA,TRBJ2-3,TRBV5-4,ASSLRLAGGSTDTQY
NA,TRBJ2-7,TRBV7-2,ASSLDRGVDEQY
NA,TRBJ2-5,TRBV9,ASSPDYGETQY
few,TRBJ1-6,TRBV5-6,ASSPDRIGSPLH
NA,TRBJ2-7,TRBV6-6,ASSLKTFYEQY
NA,TRBJ1-2,TRBV5-1,ASSSETANYGYT
NA,TRBJ1-2,TRBV5-1,ASRPDRGLVYT
NA,TRBJ1-6,TRBV5-1,ASSEVAALNSPLH
NA,TRBJ1-4,TRBV18,ASSPYQATNEKLF
NA,TRBJ1-2,TRBV6-1,ASRVGDSSYGYT
NA,TRBJ2-7,TRBV10-3,AAGGQGAYEQY
many,TRBJ2-7,TRBV19,ASSIRGRAYEQY
NA,TRBJ1-6,TRBV2,ASSEYRPGSLH
once,TRBJ2-1,TRBV7-9,ASSLMTGDEQF
NA,TRBJ2-1,TRBV25-1,ASSETSSGIRQF
NA,TRBJ2-7,TRBV10-3,AISASQGYEQY
NA,TRBJ2-1,TRBV4-3,ASSQEAGNYNEQF
NA,TRBJ2-3,TRBV5-6,ARGECFGGACTDTQY
NA,TRBJ2-3,TRBV7-2,ASSAGGGWADTQY
NA,TRBJ2-5,TRBV11-3,ASSHRWGETQY
NA,TRBJ2-5,TRBV6-5,ASSYSHRGETQY
NA,TRBJ2-1,TRBV18,ASSGGLAGYYYNEQF
NA,TRBJ1-3,TRBV5-6,ASSFSGAGNTIY
NA,TRBJ1-4,TRBV15,ATSLMGQAAEKLF
NA,TRBJ2-3,TRBV28,ASSGQEAGSTDTQY
NA,TRBJ1-5,TRBV18,ASSPGLNSNQPQH
NA,TRBJ1-4,TRBV25-1,ASSMTGGYEKLF
once,TRBJ2-5,TRBV7-8,ASSLRILVSGGMETQY
once,TRBJ2-1,TRBV13,ASSLEGTGTYNEQF
NA,TRBJ2-6,TRBV5-6,ASSSMVRSSGANVLT
NA,TRBJ1-5,TRBV2,ASSKQGAHGQPQH
NA,TRBJ1-1,TRBV5-1,ASTPGGGLDTEAF
once,TRBJ2-7,TRBV4-1,ASSHDARGPSYEQY
NA,TRBJ1-2,TRBV5-4,ASSPTGGGNYGYT
once,TRBJ2-7,TRBV15,ATSRAAGRSDEQY
NA,TRBJ2-7,TRBV7-2,ASSGTSGSYEQY
NA,TRBJ1-5,TRBV21-1,ASSTGGGRDTYSNQPQH
NA,TRBJ2-3,TRBV5-5,ASSRSPTVYLDTQY
few,TRBJ2-7,TRBV4-3,ASSQDQRGSYEQY
NA,TRBJ1-1,TRBV6-1,ASHRGLGAF
NA,TRBJ1-1,TRBV11-2,ASSLRFGTVNTEAF
NA,TRBJ1-6,TRBV5-6,ASSLDDRTGWSPLH
NA,TRBJ2-5,TRBV18,ASSGQGSWETQY
once,TRBJ2-5,TRBV5-4,ASSLGLAGGRETQY
NA,TRBJ2-1,TRBV29-1,SVKAGNPYNEQF
medium-sized,TRBJ1-1,TRBV7-2,ASSLRGQIEAF
few,TRBJ2-2,TRBV11-2,ASSSLNTGELF
once,TRBJ1-1,TRBV29-1,SVENPTQGRGEAF
NA,TRBJ1-2,TRBV5-1,ASRNGGTNYGYT
NA,TRBJ2-3,TRBV7-2,ASSYRTSGGVRTDTQY
NA,TRBJ2-5,TRBV11-2,ASSFGETQY